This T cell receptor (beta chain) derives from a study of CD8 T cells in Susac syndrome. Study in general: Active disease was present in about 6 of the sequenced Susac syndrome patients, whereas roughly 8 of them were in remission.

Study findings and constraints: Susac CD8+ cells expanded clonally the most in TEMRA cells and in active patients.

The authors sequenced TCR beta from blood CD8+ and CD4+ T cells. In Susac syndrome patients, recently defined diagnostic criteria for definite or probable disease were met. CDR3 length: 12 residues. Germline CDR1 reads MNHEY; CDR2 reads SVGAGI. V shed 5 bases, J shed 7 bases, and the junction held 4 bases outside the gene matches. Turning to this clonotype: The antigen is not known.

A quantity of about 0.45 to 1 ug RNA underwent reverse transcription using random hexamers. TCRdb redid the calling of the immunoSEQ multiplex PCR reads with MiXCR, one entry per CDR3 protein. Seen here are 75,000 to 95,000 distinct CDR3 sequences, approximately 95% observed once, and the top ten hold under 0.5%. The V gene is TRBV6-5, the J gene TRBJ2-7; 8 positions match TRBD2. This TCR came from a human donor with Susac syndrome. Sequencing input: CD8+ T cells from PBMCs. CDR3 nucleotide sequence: TGTGCCAGCAGTGCCGGGACTAGAGAGCAGTACTTC. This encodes CASSAGTREQYF.